The sequence of this T cell receptor (beta chain) was determined in a study of T cell repertoires in aging, cancer and after chemotherapy. Looking at the study overall: About 8.8 million TCR reads made up the full dataset.

Multiplex touch-down PCR with TRB-A/B primers amplified rearranged V-D-J TRB sequences. TCRdb independently ran MiXCR on the multiplex PCR reads; one entry per CDR3 protein. The sample includes around 7,800 distinct CDR3 sequences, 20% to 25% of them seen just once. Peripheral blood genomic DNA, not sorted cells or RNA, was the template. The CDR3 loop spans 11 amino acids. Germline V gene data show CDR1 as MNHEY and CDR2 as SVGEGT. V was pared by 6 bases and J by 2 bases, with 5 bases between. The source of this sequence is a human donor with a blood cancer. The sample taken for sequencing was blood. The gene calls are TRBV6-2 or TRBV6-3 and TRBJ2-7; D remains ambiguous. In DNA, the CDR3 is TGTGCCAGCAGATTAACCTACGAGCAGTACTTC. It is translated as CASRLTYEQYF.